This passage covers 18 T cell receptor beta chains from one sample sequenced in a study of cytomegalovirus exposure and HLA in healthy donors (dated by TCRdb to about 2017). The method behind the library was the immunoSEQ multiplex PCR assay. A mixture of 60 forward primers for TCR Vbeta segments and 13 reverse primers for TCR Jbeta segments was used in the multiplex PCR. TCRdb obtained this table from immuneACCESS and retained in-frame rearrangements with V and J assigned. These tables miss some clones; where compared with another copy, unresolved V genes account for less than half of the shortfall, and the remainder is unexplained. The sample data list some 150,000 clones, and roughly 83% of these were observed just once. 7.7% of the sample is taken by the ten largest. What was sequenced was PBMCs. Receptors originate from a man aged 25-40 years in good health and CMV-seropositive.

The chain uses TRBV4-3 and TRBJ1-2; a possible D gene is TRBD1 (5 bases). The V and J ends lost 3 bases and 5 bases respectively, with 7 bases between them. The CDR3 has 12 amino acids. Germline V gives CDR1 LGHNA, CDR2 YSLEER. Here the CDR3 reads CASSQDNYGYTF. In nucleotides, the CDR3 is TGCGCCAGCAGCCAGGACAATTATGGCTACACCTTC.

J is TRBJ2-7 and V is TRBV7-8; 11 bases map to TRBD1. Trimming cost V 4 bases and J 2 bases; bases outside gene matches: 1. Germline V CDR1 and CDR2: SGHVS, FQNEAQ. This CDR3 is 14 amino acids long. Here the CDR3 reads CASSWGQGAYEQYF. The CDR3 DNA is TGTGCCAGCAGCTGGGGACAGGGGGCCTACGAGCAGTACTTC.

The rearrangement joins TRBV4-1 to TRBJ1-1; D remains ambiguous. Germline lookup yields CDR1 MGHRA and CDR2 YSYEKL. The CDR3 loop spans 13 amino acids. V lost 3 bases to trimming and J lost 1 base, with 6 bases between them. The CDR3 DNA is TGCGCCAGCAGCCACCCCCAGAACACTGAAGCTTTCTTT. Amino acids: CASSHPQNTEAFF.

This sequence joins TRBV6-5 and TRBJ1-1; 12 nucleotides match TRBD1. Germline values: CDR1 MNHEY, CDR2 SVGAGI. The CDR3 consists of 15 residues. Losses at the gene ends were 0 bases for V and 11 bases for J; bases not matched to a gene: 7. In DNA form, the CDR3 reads TGTGCCAGCAGTTACTCGGGACAGGGGGCGACGGGGGCTTTCTTT. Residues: CASSYSGQGATGAFF.

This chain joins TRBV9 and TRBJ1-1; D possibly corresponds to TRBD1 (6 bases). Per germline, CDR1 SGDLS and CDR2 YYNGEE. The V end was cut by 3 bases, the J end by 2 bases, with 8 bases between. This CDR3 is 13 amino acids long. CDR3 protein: CASSAQGNTEAFF. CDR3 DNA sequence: TGTGCCAGCAGCGCACAGGGTAACACTGAAGCTTTCTTT.

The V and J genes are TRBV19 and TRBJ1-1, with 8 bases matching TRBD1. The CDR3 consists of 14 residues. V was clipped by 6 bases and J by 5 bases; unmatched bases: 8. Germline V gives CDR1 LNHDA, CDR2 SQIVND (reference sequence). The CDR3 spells CASSYQTGGTEAFF. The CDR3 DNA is TGTGCCAGTAGCTACCAAACAGGGGGGACTGAAGCTTTCTTT.

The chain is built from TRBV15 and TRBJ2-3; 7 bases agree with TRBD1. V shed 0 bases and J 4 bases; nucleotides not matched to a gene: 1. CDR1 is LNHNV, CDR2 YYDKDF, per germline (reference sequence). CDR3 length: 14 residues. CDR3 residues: CATSRDQGADTQYF. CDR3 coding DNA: TGTGCCACCAGCAGAGATCAGGGGGCAGATACGCAGTATTTT.

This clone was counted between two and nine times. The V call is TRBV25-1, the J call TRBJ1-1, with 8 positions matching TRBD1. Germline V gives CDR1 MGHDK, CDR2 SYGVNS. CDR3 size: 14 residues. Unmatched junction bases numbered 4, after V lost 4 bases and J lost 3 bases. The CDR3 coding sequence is TGTGCCAGCAGTGGACAGGGGATGGACACTGAAGCTTTCTTT. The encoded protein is CASSGQGMDTEAFF. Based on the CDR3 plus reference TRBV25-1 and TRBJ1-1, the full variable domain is EADIYQTPRYLVIGTGKKITLECSQTMGHDKMYWYQQDPGMELHLIHYSYGVNSTEKGDLSSESTVSRIRTEHFPLTLESARPSHTSQYLCASSGQGMDTEAFFGQGTRLTVV.

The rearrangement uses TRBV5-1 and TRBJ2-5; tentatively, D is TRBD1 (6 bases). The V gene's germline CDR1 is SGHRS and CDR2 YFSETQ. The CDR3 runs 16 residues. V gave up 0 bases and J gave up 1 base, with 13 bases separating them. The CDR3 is CASSLAPRQAQETQYF. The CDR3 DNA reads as TGCGCCAGCAGCTTGGCCCCTAGACAGGCCCAAGAGACCCAGTACTTC. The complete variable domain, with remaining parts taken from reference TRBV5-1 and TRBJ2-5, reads KAGVTQTPRYLIKTRGQQVTLSCSPISGHRSVSWYQQTPGQGLQFLFEYFSETQRNKGNFPGRFSGRQFSNSRSEMNVSTLELGDSALYLCASSLAPRQAQETQYFGPGTRLLVL.

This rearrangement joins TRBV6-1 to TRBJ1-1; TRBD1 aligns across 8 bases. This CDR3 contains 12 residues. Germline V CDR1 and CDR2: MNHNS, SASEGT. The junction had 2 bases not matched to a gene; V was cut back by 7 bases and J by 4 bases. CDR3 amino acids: CASITGGTEAFF. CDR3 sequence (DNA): TGTGCCAGCATAACAGGGGGCACTGAAGCTTTCTTT.

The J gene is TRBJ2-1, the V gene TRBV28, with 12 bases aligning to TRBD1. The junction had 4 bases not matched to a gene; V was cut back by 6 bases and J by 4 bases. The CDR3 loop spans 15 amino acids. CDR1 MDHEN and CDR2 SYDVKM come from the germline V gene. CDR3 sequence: CASRGQGALYNEQFF. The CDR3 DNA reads TGTGCCAGCAGGGGACAGGGGGCGTTATACAATGAGCAGTTCTTC.

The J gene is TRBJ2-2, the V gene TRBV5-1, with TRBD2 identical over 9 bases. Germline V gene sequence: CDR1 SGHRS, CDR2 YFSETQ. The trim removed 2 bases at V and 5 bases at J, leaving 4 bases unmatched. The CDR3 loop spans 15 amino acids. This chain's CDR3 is CASSLLSGSTGELFF. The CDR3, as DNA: TGCGCCAGCAGCTTACTTAGCGGGAGTACCGGGGAGCTGTTTTTT.

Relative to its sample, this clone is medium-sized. The CDR3 coding sequence is TGTGCCAGCAGTGAAAACCCAGGGACTATTAACTATGGCTACACCTTC. Protein product: CASSENPGTINYGYTF. V is TRBV25-1 and J is TRBJ1-2; possible D gene TRBD1, 5 bases. V lost 2 bases to trimming and J lost 1 base, with 14 bases between them. The CDR3 runs to 16 residues. CDR1 and CDR2 (germline): MGHDK, SYGVNS.

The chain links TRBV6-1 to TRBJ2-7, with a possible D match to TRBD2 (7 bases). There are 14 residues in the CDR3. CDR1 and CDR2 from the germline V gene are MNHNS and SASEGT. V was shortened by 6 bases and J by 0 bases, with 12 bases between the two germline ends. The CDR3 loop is CASRGGGISYEQYF. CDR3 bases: TGTGCCAGCAGAGGGGGGGGGATCTCCTACGAGCAGTACTTC.

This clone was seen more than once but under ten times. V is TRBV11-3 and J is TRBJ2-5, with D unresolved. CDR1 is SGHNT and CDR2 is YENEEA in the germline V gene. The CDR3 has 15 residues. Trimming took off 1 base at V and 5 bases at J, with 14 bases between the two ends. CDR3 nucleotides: TGTGCCAGCAGCTTAGTCCTCGCGTCCGGGGAGACCCAGTACTTC. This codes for CASSLVLASGETQYF. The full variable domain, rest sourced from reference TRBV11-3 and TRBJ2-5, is EAGVVQSPRYKIIEKKQPVAFWCNPISGHNTLYWYLQNLGQGPELLIRYENEEAVDDSQLPKDRFSAERLKGVDSTLKIQPAELGDSAVYLCASSLVLASGETQYFGPGTRLLVL.

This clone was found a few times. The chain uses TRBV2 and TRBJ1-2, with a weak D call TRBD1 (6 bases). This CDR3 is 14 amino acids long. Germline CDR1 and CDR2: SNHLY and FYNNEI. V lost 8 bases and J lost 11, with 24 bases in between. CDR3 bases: TGTGCCAGCGGCCAAAGGGCAGGGGCCGCCGGGTACACCTTC. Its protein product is CASGQRAGAAGYTF. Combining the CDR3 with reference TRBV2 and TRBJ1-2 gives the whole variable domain EPEVTQTPSHQVTQMGQEVILRCVPISNHLYFYWYRQILGQKVEFLVSFYNNEISEKSEIFDDQFSVERPDGSNFTLKIRSTKLEDSAMYFCASGQRAGAAGYTFGSGTRLTVV.

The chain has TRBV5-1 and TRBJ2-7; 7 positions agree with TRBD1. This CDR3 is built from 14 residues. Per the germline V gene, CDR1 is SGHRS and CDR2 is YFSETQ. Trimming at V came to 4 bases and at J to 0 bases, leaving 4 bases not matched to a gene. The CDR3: CASSTGTDSYEQYF. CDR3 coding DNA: TGCGCCAGCAGCACCGGGACAGACTCCTACGAGCAGTACTTC. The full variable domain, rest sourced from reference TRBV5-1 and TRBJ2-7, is KAGVTQTPRYLIKTRGQQVTLSCSPISGHRSVSWYQQTPGQGLQFLFEYFSETQRNKGNFPGRFSGRQFSNSRSEMNVSTLELGDSALYLCASSTGTDSYEQYFGPGTRLTVT.

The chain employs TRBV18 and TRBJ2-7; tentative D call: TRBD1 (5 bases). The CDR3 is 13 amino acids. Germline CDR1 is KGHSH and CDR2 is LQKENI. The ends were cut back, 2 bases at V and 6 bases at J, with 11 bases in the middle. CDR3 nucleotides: TGTGCCAGCTCACCAAATCAGGGCTCCGAGCAGTACTTC. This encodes CASSPNQGSEQYF.